Listed below are T cell receptor beta chains from one sample, sequenced in a study of Ad26.COV2.S vaccination and SARS-CoV-2 variants. The table came from immunoSEQ multiplex PCR; TCRdb's copy has only in-frame clones and leaves some out. The profile shows fewer than 400,000 clones, about 88% of them singletons. Sequencing used peripheral blood, obtained in a trial of Ad26.COV2.S vaccine versus placebo. The receptors come from a person aged 18-60 years who received the Ad26.COV2.S COVID-19 vaccine or a placebo. Each CDR3 is given with its conserved first and last residue. The D gene is left open where the match is weak. For some rows the clone size is stated as once, few or many, or as a class when expanded; others skip it.

TRBD1	TRBV25-1	TRBJ2-4	-	TGTGCCAGCAGTGAAGGGGGTTGGACAGGCGAGACCAAAAACATTCAGTACTTC	CASSEGGWTGETKNIQYF
TRBD1	TRBV4-1	TRBJ2-2	-	TGCGCCAGCAGCCAACCTTTGGGACAGGACACCGGGGAGCTGTTTTTT	CASSQPLGQDTGELFF
-	TRBV18	TRBJ2-7	-	TGTGCCAGCTCACCCAACCAGGTGGGGCCCGCGGTCTCCTACGAGCAGTACTTC	CASSPNQVGPAVSYEQYF
-	TRBV10-3	TRBJ2-3	-	TGTGCCACCACGGACTCAAAAACAAGCACAGATACGCAGTATTTT	CATTDSKTSTDTQYF
TRBD1	TRBV5-1	TRBJ2-2	-	TGCGCCAGCAGCTTGGGAGGGGGCGCAAGCGGGGAGCTGTTTTTT	CASSLGGGASGELFF
TRBD2	TRBV9	TRBJ2-1	-	TGTGCCAGCAGCGTACCCCCCAGCGGGGGGGCGGATGAGCAGTTCTTC	CASSVPPSGGADEQFF
TRBD2	TRBV7-7	TRBJ2-1	-	TGTGCTAGCAGCTTAGGGCTAGCGGGAGAGCAGTTCTTC	CASSLGLAGEQFF
-	TRBV4-1	TRBJ2-7	-	TGCGCCAGCAGCCGGGAAGGGAGTGACCTCTACGAGCAGTACTTC	CASSREGSDLYEQYF
-	TRBV5-1	TRBJ1-1	-	TGCGCCAGCAGCTGGATTGGGACGTCAGCTGAAGCTTTCTTT	CASSWIGTSAEAFF
TRBD1	TRBV10-3	TRBJ1-6	few	TGTGCCATCGGGACAGGTTCCTACTATAATTCACCCCTCCACTTT	CAIGTGSYYNSPLHF
-	TRBV5-1	TRBJ2-1	-	TGCGCCAGCAGCCTCCCTCCAAACAATGAGCAGTTCTTC	CASSLPPNNEQFF
TRBD1	TRBV11-2	TRBJ1-6	-	TGTGCCAGCAGCTTAAACAGGGGGCGTTGGTCACCCCTCCACTTT	CASSLNRGRWSPLHF
-	TRBV7-8	TRBJ1-5	once	TGTGCCAGCAGCTTTAGTTTTGCCGGATCTAGCAATCAGCCCCAGCATTTT	CASSFSFAGSSNQPQHF
-	TRBV7-2	TRBJ2-2	-	TGTGCCAGCAGCTTGATCGGGGAGCTGTTTTTT	CASSLIGELFF
TRBD1	TRBV5-5	TRBJ2-7	few	TGTGCCAGCAGCGTACGTGGGACAGGGAGCGAGCAGTACTTC	CASSVRGTGSEQYF
-	TRBV2	TRBJ1-3	-	TGTGCCAGTAGTAGCTCCCTGGTCCGGGGATCTGGAAACACCATATATTTT	CASSSSLVRGSGNTIYF
-	TRBV19	TRBJ1-2	-	TGTGCCAGTAGTTTGCGAGATTATGGCTACACCTTC	CASSLRDYGYTF
TRBD1	TRBV5-1	TRBJ1-2	-	TGCGCCAGCACCCTTGCTCCTGGCCCGAGACAGGGAAAGAGCGGCTACACCTTC	CASTLAPGPRQGKSGYTF
TRBD1	TRBV24-1	TRBJ1-2	-	TGTGCCACCAGTGACTCCGGGACAGTGGGCGGCTACACCTTC	CATSDSGTVGGYTF
-	TRBV7-9	TRBJ1-1	-	TGTGCCAGCAGCCACAGGGATGAGGGCACTGAAGCTTTCTTT	CASSHRDEGTEAFF
-	TRBV2	TRBJ2-7	-	TGTGCCAGCAGTGAGCGACTGATCTCCTACGAGCAGTACTTC	CASSERLISYEQYF
TRBD1	TRBV2	TRBJ1-3	-	TGTGCCAGCAGTGCAGGACAGGCCTCTGGAAACACCATATATTTT	CASSAGQASGNTIYF
-	TRBV3-1/TRBV3-2	TRBJ1-1	-	TGTGCCAGCAGCCATCACAGGGCTAACACTGAAGCTTTCTTT	CASSHHRANTEAFF
-	TRBV29-1	TRBJ2-3	-	TGCAGCGTTGGACAGGCCGAAAGGGGAGATACGCAGTATTTT	CSVGQAERGDTQYF
-	TRBV18	TRBJ2-2	many	TGTGCCAGCTCACTAGCGAACACCGGGGAGCTGTTTTTT	CASSLANTGELFF
-	TRBV5-1	TRBJ2-7	-	TGCGCCAGCAGCTTGGCCGGTACCAGGGGGAGGGAGTACGAGCAGTACTTC	CASSLAGTRGREYEQYF
-	TRBV5-1	TRBJ1-5	once	TGCGCCAGCAGCTTGGATTCGGGCAATCAGCCCCAGCATTTT	CASSLDSGNQPQHF
-	TRBV7-9	TRBJ2-1	once	TGTGCCAGCAGCCTCGGCAATGAGCAGTTCTTC	CASSLGNEQFF
-	TRBV5-4	TRBJ2-7	-	TGTGCCAGCAGCAGCCCAGGGTCCCTGGGGGAGCAGTACTTC	CASSSPGSLGEQYF
-	TRBV7-8	TRBJ1-6	-	TGTGCCAGCAGCTCCGGTGACAGGCTCAATTCACCCCTCCACTTT	CASSSGDRLNSPLHF
-	TRBV4-3	TRBJ1-2	-	TGCGCCAGCAGTCGGCAGGGAATCTATGGCTACACCTTC	CASSRQGIYGYTF
-	TRBV6-2/TRBV6-3	TRBJ1-1	-	TGTGCCAGCAGTTACGGGCAGAACAAGTTTGAAGCTTTCTTT	CASSYGQNKFEAFF
TRBD1	TRBV3-1/TRBV3-2	TRBJ1-2	-	TGTGCCAGCAGCCAAACAGGGGCCAACTATGGCTACACCTTC	CASSQTGANYGYTF
TRBD2	TRBV18	TRBJ2-1	-	TGTGCCAGCTCACAATCTCCGGGAGGCAATGAGCAGTTCTTC	CASSQSPGGNEQFF
TRBD1	TRBV15	TRBJ1-5	few	TGTGCCACCAGCACCGGACAGGGTGCAGGACAGCCCCAGCATTTT	CATSTGQGAGQPQHF
-	TRBV7-9	TRBJ1-1	-	TGTGCCAGCAGCGTTTTTTATGAAGCTTTCTTT	CASSVFYEAFF
TRBD2	TRBV7-9	TRBJ2-3	-	TGTGCCAGCAGCTTAACTAGCGGGGTCACAGATACGCAGTATTTT	CASSLTSGVTDTQYF
-	TRBV4-1	TRBJ1-2	-	TGCGCCAGCAGCCCCCAGGGCGCGGAAGGTTCTGGCTACACCTTC	CASSPQGAEGSGYTF
TRBD1	TRBV13	TRBJ1-1	-	TGTGCCAGCAGCTCTACCTTCGGGACAGGGGAATTGAGTGGTGAAGCTTTCTTT	CASSSTFGTGELSGEAFF
-	TRBV3-1/TRBV3-2	TRBJ1-4	-	TGTGCCAGCAGCATAGACACGAATAATGAAAAACTGTTTTTT	CASSIDTNNEKLFF
-	TRBV27	TRBJ2-7	-	TGTGCCAGCAGGCCGGGGCTAGCCTCTCTCGTGCAGTACTTC	CASRPGLASLVQYF
TRBD1	TRBV7-2	TRBJ2-3	-	TGTGCCAGCAGCTTTGGTCCAGGGGGCATAGATACGCAGTATTTT	CASSFGPGGIDTQYF
TRBD1	TRBV4-3	TRBJ2-7	-	TGCGCCAGCAGCTCCACCGGGACAGGGGTAAACGAGCAGTACTTC	CASSSTGTGVNEQYF
-	TRBV3-1/TRBV3-2	TRBJ2-5	-	TGTGCCAGCAGCCAGACGCTACAAGAGACCCAGTACTTC	CASSQTLQETQYF
TRBD1	TRBV9	TRBJ1-6	few	TGTGCCAGCAGCGCGCAGGGACAGCCTAATTCACCCCTCCACTTT	CASSAQGQPNSPLHF
-	TRBV18	TRBJ1-4	-	TGTGCCAGCTCACCAGAGTTACCTGCAACTAATGAAAAACTGTTTTTT	CASSPELPATNEKLFF
TRBD2	TRBV3-1/TRBV3-2	TRBJ2-3	-	TGTGCCAGCAGCTACGGGACTAGAGATACGCAGTATTTT	CASSYGTRDTQYF
TRBD1	TRBV19	TRBJ1-2	-	TGTGCCAGTAGTCTCCGGGACAGGGCCTCCAGCTATGGCTACACCTTC	CASSLRDRASSYGYTF
TRBD2	TRBV6-5	TRBJ2-7	-	TGTGCCAGCAGATCTAGCGGGGGGGCCTACGAGCAGTACTTC	CASRSSGGAYEQYF
-	TRBV7-2	TRBJ2-7	-	TGTGCCAGCAGCTTAGCGCAGAACGAGCAGTACTTC	CASSLAQNEQYF
-	TRBV19	TRBJ2-2	few	TGTGCCAGTAGTATCGGGCAGGGTTCCACCGGGGAGCTGTTTTTT	CASSIGQGSTGELFF
-	TRBV3-1/TRBV3-2	TRBJ2-1	-	TGTGCCAGCAGCCAAGACCCTGGGAGCTCCTACAATGAGCAGTTCTTC	CASSQDPGSSYNEQFF
-	TRBV4-1	TRBJ1-2	-	TGCGCCAGCAGCCAACGGACATACTATGGCTACACCTTC	CASSQRTYYGYTF
TRBD1	TRBV18	TRBJ2-4	once	TGTGCCAGCTCACCCGGACAGGGGGCGAACATTCAGTACTTC	CASSPGQGANIQYF
-	TRBV27	TRBJ1-4	-	TGTGCCAGCACCAAGCCGGGACCGAGGAATGAAAAACTGTTTTTT	CASTKPGPRNEKLFF